This T cell receptor beta chain derives from a study of precursors of human CD4 cytotoxic T cells (dated by TCRdb to 2016 to 2019). About the study as a whole: In total, CD4+ memory subsets from roughly 15 donors went into the bulk TCR-seq analysis. Sequences for both the TCRalpha and TCRbeta chains came out of the TCR-seq analysis of about 15 donors (table S7). Results and caveats for the whole study, not just this receptor: A bigger share of IL-7Rhigh TEMRA clonotypes consisted of expanded effector clonotypes than was the case for TEM or TCM clonotypes. Some bulk TCR-seq comparisons included only about 95% of the 14 donors, suggesting not every subset was available for every donor. Compared with the TCM and TEM subsets, the IL-7Rhigh and IL-7R- TEMRA subsets had more restricted TCR repertoires, marked by lower diversity and more expanded clonotypes. The limitation that the direction of differentiation between precursor and effector cells cannot be definitively established by a human observational design was noted by the authors.

Reading the germline V gene gives CDR1 MNHEY and CDR2 SVGAGI. The cysteine opens and the phenylalanine closes a CDR3 of 16 amino acids. The kept DNA is CDR3 alone, 48 bases in frame from the first base. Trimming removed 6 bases from V and 7 bases from J; the gene matches leave 16 bases unexplained. To test for a precursor-effector relationship among CD4 cytotoxic T cells, four sorted CD4+ memory subsets (TCM, TEM, IL-7Rhigh TEMRA, IL-7R- TEMRA) underwent bulk UMI-based TCR sequencing. Cells were obtained from peripheral blood mononuclear cells that had been isolated from human blood. Instrument on record: Illumina MiSeq. On the study's bioinformatics: Repertoire diversity was measured with the Shannon-Wiener index computed in VDJtools. A TCRbeta clonotype counted as expanded if its clonotype frequency was 3 or higher. TCRdb trimmed the raw reads at Q25, called clones with MiXCR and kept productive beta chains. Each entry is one CDR3 protein sequence, shown with its most common DNA and genes. TCRdb, rather than the study authors, made the V and J calls. Here the sample has hundreds of distinct CDR3 sequences; about 16% occur a single time. About 10% of the sample is taken by the ten largest.

This clonotype is characterized as large (0.1 to 1%). Its cognate antigen has yet to be identified. No base quality values were provided; no much bigger clone lies one nucleotide off. The sequencing input was memory CD4+ T cells from blood (PBMCs). Rearrangement joined TRBV6-5 to TRBJ2-7; TRBD2 agrees with 9 junctional bases. The clonotype was recovered from a human donor in good health. In nucleotide form, the sequence is TGTGCCAGCAGAAAAGCTAGCGGGGCGACCCCGGTAGAGCAGTACTTC. Protein translation: CASRKASGATPVEQYF.